This T cell receptor beta chain was obtained from a study of cytomegalovirus exposure and HLA in healthy donors. Study-wide background: An early release of data contained roughly 90 million unique TCRs, which came from HLA-typed donors.

The CDR3 contains 14 residues. V shed 3 bases, J shed 5 bases, and the junction held 5 bases outside the gene matches. Germline V lookup: CDR1 SGDLS, CDR2 YYNGEE. The PCR used 60 Vbeta and 13 Jbeta primers. Clones were sequenced by immunoSEQ multiplex PCR, and TCRdb holds only the in-frame ones, with some missing. This repertoire shows some 100,000 clones, approximately 81% found once; its top ten account for approximately 14%. The TCR comes from a male donor in good health and CMV-seropositive. Input material: PBMCs. This rearrangement joins TRBV9 to TRBJ2-7, with 10 bases lining up with TRBD2. This chain's CDR3 is CASSERGGKNEQYF. Written as DNA, the CDR3 is TGTGCCAGCAGCGAGCGGGGGGGAAAAAACGAGCAGTACTTC.